The 11 T cell receptor beta chains in this list originate from one sample, sequenced in a study of shared clonotypes between healthy human individuals. Profiled with immunoSEQ multiplex PCR; TCRdb holds only in-frame clones, not every one. The sample has over 2 million clones, 90% to 95% seen once. The sample taken for sequencing was naive CD4+ T cells sorted from blood. Subset reported: CD45RA+ positively selected. The receptor source for this set is a man between 18 and 35 years old in good health.

As for this clone: At the DNA level, this CDR3 is encoded by other sequences in the same sample as well. The chain recombines TRBV20-1 with TRBJ2-1; D is unclear. The V end was cut by 6 bases, the J end by 8 bases, with 8 bases between. The CDR3 length is 10 residues. Germline V gives CDR1 DFQATT, CDR2 SNEGSKA (reference sequence). This CDR3 reads CSARRDEQFF. The DNA of the CDR3 is TGCAGTGCCAGAAGGGATGAGCAGTTCTTC.

The genes are TRBV5-4 and TRBJ2-5, with no clear D. Germline lookup yields CDR1 SGHNT and CDR2 YYREEE (reference sequence). Trimming shortened V by 3 bases and J by 2 bases, and 5 bases separated the two germline ends. This CDR3 has 12 residues. This CDR3 reads CASSYRQETQYF. The DNA for the CDR3 is TGTGCCAGCAGCTACCGACAAGAGACCCAGTACTTC.

CDR3 loop: CASSLVAGAETQYF. The CDR3 coding sequence is TGTGCCAGCAGCTTAGTCGCGGGCGCGGAGACCCAGTACTTC. The gene calls are TRBV7-9 and TRBJ2-5, with TRBD2 as a possible D gene (5 bases). The CDR3 runs to 14 residues. Germline V gene lookup returns CDR1 SEHNR and CDR2 FQNEAQ (reference sequence). The V end lost 1 base, the J end lost 5 bases, and 11 bases lay between the germline ends.

The J gene is TRBJ2-3, the V gene TRBV7-9, with 9 positions matching TRBD1. V shed 4 bases and J 4 bases; nucleotides not matched to a gene: 9. The CDR3 has 16 residues. CDR1 is SEHNR and CDR2 is FQNEAQ in the germline V gene (reference sequence). This chain's CDR3 is CASSSDPGQGSDTQYF. In nucleotides, the CDR3 is TGTGCCAGCAGCTCGGATCCGGGACAGGGTTCAGATACGCAGTATTTT.

J is TRBJ1-1 and V is TRBV29-1, with D possibly being TRBD1 (6 bases). The CDR3 sequence is 15 residues long. The germline V and J ends were trimmed by 1 base and 1 base, with 13 bases remaining between them. Germline lookup yields CDR1 SQVTM and CDR2 ANQGSEA. The chain's CDR3 is CSVEASTGRNTEAFF. In DNA, the CDR3 is TGCAGCGTTGAAGCTTCCACAGGGAGGAACACTGAAGCTTTCTTT.

The chain recombines TRBV28 with TRBJ1-4; 8 nucleotides line up with TRBD1. V was pared by 5 bases and J by 8 bases, with 10 bases of the junction left unmatched. CDR1 MDHEN and CDR2 SYDVKM come from the germline V gene. The CDR3 extends over 15 amino acids. CDR3: CASSGRGTGEEKLFF. As DNA, the CDR3 is TGTGCCAGCAGTGGCCGGGGGACAGGCGAGGAAAAACTGTTTTTT.

This rearrangement joins TRBV18 to TRBJ2-1; D assignment may be TRBD1 or TRBD2 (5 bases each). The V end lost 1 base, the J end lost 8 bases, and 12 bases lay between the germline ends. Germline CDR1 is KGHSH and CDR2 is LQKENI. The CDR3 totals 14 residues. CDR3 nucleotides: TGTGCCAGCTCACCACTTTGGGGGTCGGATGAGCAGTTCTTC. It codes for CASSPLWGSDEQFF.

This clone was seen a single time. Other DNA sequences from this sample encode an identical CDR3 as well. This chain uses TRBV6-5 with TRBJ1-2; the D gene is possibly TRBD1 (5 bases). Trimming removed 5 bases at V and 4 bases at J, with 17 bases between. Germline CDR1 reads MNHEY; CDR2 reads SVGAGI. The CDR3 totals 15 residues. The CDR3: CASSPDGGVGYGYTF. For the CDR3, the DNA is TGTGCCAGCAGTCCGGACGGGGGGGTGGGCTATGGCTACACCTTC.

This clone has more than one count but fewer than ten. V is TRBV5-4 and J is TRBJ2-6; TRBD2 aligns across 8 bases. With V trimmed by 4 bases and J by 1 base, 4 bases remained unmatched. The CDR3 extends over 16 amino acids. Per the germline V gene, CDR1 is SGHNT and CDR2 is YYREEE (reference sequence). The CDR3 sequence is CASSRGLESGANVLTF. The DNA of the CDR3 is TGTGCCAGCAGCCGGGGACTAGAATCTGGGGCCAACGTCCTGACTTTC.

V and J are TRBV6-1 and TRBJ2-5; no firm D call. This CDR3 has 12 amino acids. V lost 3 bases, J lost 1 base, and 3 bases lay in between. Germline CDR1 MNHNS, CDR2 SASEGT. CDR3 in DNA: TGTGCCAGCAGTGATATCCAAGAGACCCAGTACTTC. Its protein is CASSDIQETQYF.

The rearrangement links TRBV23-1 to TRBJ2-7; the match to TRBD1 covers 7 bases. TRBV23-1 is filed as an ORF, its function uncertain. This CDR3 is built from 15 residues. The ends lost 4 bases at V and 3 bases at J; junction bases unmatched: 9. The chain's CDR3 is CASSRRDRELYEQYF. For the CDR3, the DNA is TGCGCCAGCAGTCGCCGGGACAGAGAGCTCTACGAGCAGTACTTC.